Each of the 24 T cell receptor beta chains below was sequenced from the same sample in a study of T cell responses to AZD1222 COVID-19 vaccine. Measured with immunoSEQ multiplex PCR; TCRdb has only the in-frame clones, and not every one. Found here are 80,000 to 100,000 clones, roughly 86% of them singletons; the top ten hold 5.6%. The sequences come from peripheral blood, collected 28 days after the second AZD1222 dose. These receptor sequences come from an adult who received the AZD1222 COVID-19 vaccine.

This clone was observed a single time. The chain employs TRBV5-1 and TRBJ1-3, with TRBD1 identical over 12 bases. With V trimmed by 0 bases and J by 0 bases, 4 bases remained unmatched. CDR1 SGHRS and CDR2 YFSETQ come from the germline V gene. The CDR3 consists of 18 residues. The CDR3 region is CASSLAGTGGGSGNTIYF. Written as DNA, the CDR3 is TGCGCCAGCAGCTTGGCCGGGACAGGGGGCGGCTCTGGAAACACCATATATTTT.

The J gene is TRBJ2-7, the V gene TRBV5-1; 11 positions match TRBD2. From germline, CDR1 is SGHRS and CDR2 YFSETQ. This CDR3 comprises 15 residues. V was clipped by 4 bases and J by 2 bases; unmatched bases: 5. The CDR3 DNA reads as TGCGCCAGCAGCCCACAGACTAGCGGGACCTACGAGCAGTACTTC. Amino acids: CASSPQTSGTYEQYF.

CDR3 sequence reads: CASSQGQDGGNTEAFF. The CDR3 nucleotides are TGTGCCAGCAGCCAAGGTCAAGACGGTGGGAACACTGAAGCTTTCTTT. The V gene is TRBV3-1 (or the pseudogene TRBV3-2), the J gene TRBJ1-1; D not resolved. CDR1 is LGHDT, CDR2 YNNKEL, per germline (reference sequence). Between the trimmed V and J ends, which lost 1 base and 1 base, there was a span of 13 bases. There are 16 residues in the CDR3.

The chain recombines TRBV9 with TRBJ1-1; D unclear. Between the trimmed V and J ends, which lost 4 bases and 2 bases, there was a span of 9 bases. The CDR3 length is 13 residues. In germline, CDR1 is SGDLS, CDR2 YYNGEE. The CDR3 nucleotides read TGTGCCAGCAGCCTAACCGGAAACACTGAAGCTTTCTTT. Residues: CASSLTGNTEAFF.

This rearrangement joins TRBV4-3 to TRBJ1-4; D is perhaps TRBD1 (6 bases). Trimming left V 0 bases short and J 4 bases short, with 12 bases between. CDR3 size: 16 residues. From germline, CDR1 is LGHNA and CDR2 YSLEER. The CDR3 loop reads CASSQDLRGNNEKLFF. CDR3 nucleotides: TGCGCCAGCAGCCAAGATCTGAGGGGGAATAATGAAAAACTGTTTTTT.

The rearrangement uses TRBV18 and TRBJ1-2; a possible D gene is TRBD1 (6 bases). Germline-derived CDR1 and CDR2 are KGHSH and LQKENI. The CDR3 has 13 amino acids. Between the trimmed V and J ends, which lost 5 bases and 3 bases, there was a span of 10 bases. DNA of the CDR3: TGTGCCAGCTCAGCGGACAGAGACTATGGCTACACCTTC. Protein: CASSADRDYGYTF.

This sequence joins TRBV6-2 or TRBV6-3 and TRBJ2-7; tentative D call: TRBD2 (6 bases). The CDR3 extends over 14 amino acids. Germline CDR1 and CDR2: MNHEY and SVGEGT. The V gene lost 6 bases and the J gene lost 2 bases, with 14 bases spanning the gap. CDR3 amino acids: CASRPPGLTYEQYF. DNA for the CDR3: TGTGCCAGCAGACCTCCGGGACTTACCTACGAGCAGTACTTC.

The chain couples TRBV5-6 to TRBJ2-7; 9 bases are a match to TRBD2. The CDR3 has 16 residues. With V trimmed by 2 bases and J by 10 bases, 16 bases remained unmatched. Germline CDR1 reads SGHDT; CDR2 reads YYEEEE. The CDR3 protein is CASSFQGSSGARAQYF. CDR3 bases: TGTGCCAGCAGCTTCCAGGGTTCTAGCGGGGCCCGGGCTCAGTACTTC. Full variable domain (remainder filled in from reference TRBV5-6 and TRBJ2-7): DAGVTQSPTHLIKTRGQQVTLRCSPKSGHDTVSWYQQALGQGPQFIFQYYEEEERQRGNFPDRFSGHQFPNYSSELNVNALLLGDSALYLCASSFQGSSGARAQYFGPGTRLTVT.

The rearrangement uses TRBV28 and TRBJ1-2; D is unclear. With 5 bases removed from V and 2 bases from J, the gap between germline ends came to 9 bases. This CDR3 spans 13 amino acids. CDR1 and CDR2 (germline): MDHEN, SYDVKM. Written as DNA, the CDR3 is TGTGCCAGCAGTCCGACGGCGAACTATGGCTACACCTTC. Residues: CASSPTANYGYTF.

DNA for the CDR3: TGTGCCAGTAGTATTCTCCCGACTAGCGGGTTTAACACAGATACGCAGTATTTT. Amino acids: CASSILPTSGFNTDTQYF. The chain recombines TRBV19 with TRBJ2-3; TRBD2 matches 10 bases. J gave up 2 bases and V 3 bases, and 11 bases lay outside the gene matches. The CDR3 runs 18 residues. Germline values: CDR1 LNHDA, CDR2 SQIVND (reference sequence).

The chain is built from TRBV6-5 and TRBJ1-5; the D gene is possibly TRBD1 (6 bases). Germline assignment: CDR1 MNHEY and CDR2 SVGAGI. V dropped 6 bases and J dropped 3 bases, with 9 bases sitting between them. The CDR3 contains 13 residues. The chain's CDR3 is CASSGQSNQPQHF. Here the CDR3 DNA reads TGTGCCAGCAGCGGACAGTCCAATCAGCCCCAGCATTTT.

The rearrangement joins TRBV7-2 to TRBJ1-3; D remains ambiguous. Trimming cost V 3 bases and J 0 bases, with 18 bases left between them. Per the germline V gene, CDR1 is SGHTA and CDR2 is FQGNSA. The CDR3 is 18 amino acids. The CDR3 is CASSLWPRGPTSGNTIYF. For the CDR3, the DNA is TGTGCCAGCAGCTTGTGGCCGCGCGGGCCTACCTCTGGAAACACCATATATTTT.

This clone was observed once. The chain joins TRBV6-2 or TRBV6-3 to TRBJ2-1; 7 nucleotides agree with TRBD2. Unmatched junction bases numbered 6, after V lost 2 bases and J lost 8 bases. The germline CDR1 and CDR2 sequences are MNHEY and SVGEGT. The CDR3 spans 14 residues. The CDR3 reads CASSYGYRGDEQFF. The CDR3 nucleotides read TGTGCCAGCAGTTACGGTTACCGGGGGGATGAGCAGTTCTTC.

V gene TRBV6-1 combines with J gene TRBJ1-1; TRBD1 is a possible D gene (5 bases). The CDR3 has 16 amino acids. The germline CDR1 and CDR2 sequences are MNHNS and SASEGT. V gave up 3 bases and J gave up 6 bases, with 20 bases separating them. In nucleotides, the CDR3 is TGTGCCAGCAGTGACTGGAGTTGGTACGAGGGGCCTGAAGCTTTCTTT. Translation gives CASSDWSWYEGPEAFF.

The chain uses TRBV6-1 and TRBJ1-6, with D perhaps TRBD1 (5 bases). Germline V gene lookup returns CDR1 MNHNS and CDR2 SASEGT. The CDR3 is made up of 15 amino acids. Trimming cost V 1 base and J 5 bases, with 9 bases left between them. CDR3 DNA: TGTGCCAGCAGTGAAGTCCGGGGCCATAATTCACCCCTCCACTTT. As protein: CASSEVRGHNSPLHF.

This clone appeared once. The CDR3 coding sequence is TGTGCCAGTAGTGCCGCGACTGGACTAGCTCGGGAGCAGTACTTC. Amino acid sequence: CASSAATGLAREQYF. This rearrangement joins TRBV19 to TRBJ2-7, with 8 bases matching TRBD2. The ends lost 5 bases at V and 7 bases at J; junction bases unmatched: 13. The germline V gene encodes CDR1 LNHDA and CDR2 SQIVND (reference sequence). This CDR3 comprises 15 residues.

V usage is TRBV9 and J usage is TRBJ2-1; possibly TRBD2 for D (6 bases). CDR1 is SGDLS and CDR2 is YYNGEE in the germline V gene. There are 15 residues in the CDR3. The V gene lost 2 bases and the J gene lost 2 bases, with 11 bases spanning the gap. For the CDR3, the DNA is TGTGCCAGCAGCGTTTTGCGGGGCGCCTACAATGAGCAGTTCTTC. The encoded protein is CASSVLRGAYNEQFF. The full variable domain, rest sourced from reference TRBV9 and TRBJ2-1, is DSGVTQTPKHLITATGQRVTLRCSPRSGDLSVYWYQQSLDQGLQFLIQYYNGEERAKGNILERFSAQQFPDLHSELNLSSLELGDSALYFCASSVLRGAYNEQFFGPGTRLTVL.

The V and J genes are TRBV5-1 and TRBJ1-5; a weak D match, TRBD1 (5 bases). The germline CDR1 and CDR2 sequences are SGHRS and YFSETQ. The CDR3 contains 15 residues. V was pared by 0 bases and J by 3 bases, with 10 bases between. The CDR3 is CASSLEGQTNQPQHF. The CDR3 region has the DNA TGCGCCAGCAGCTTGGAGGGGCAGACCAATCAGCCCCAGCATTTT.

The chain employs TRBV7-2 and TRBJ1-3; D is possibly TRBD1 (6 bases). This CDR3 region has 16 residues. The V end was cut by 5 bases, the J end by 3 bases, with 17 bases between. Germline V gene sequence: CDR1 SGHTA, CDR2 FQGNSA. The chain's CDR3 is CASSSSTGFSGNTIYF. In DNA, the CDR3 is TGTGCCAGCAGCAGTTCTACAGGGTTCAGTGGAAACACCATATATTTT.

The chain carries TRBV3-1 (or the pseudogene TRBV3-2) and TRBJ1-6, with D possibly TRBD1 on 5 matching bases. From germline, CDR1 is LGHDT and CDR2 YNNKEL (reference sequence). CDR3 length: 16 residues. With 0 bases removed from V and 5 bases from J, the gap between germline ends came to 11 bases. CDR3 sequence reads: CASSQEGRVNNSPLHF. In DNA, the CDR3 is TGTGCCAGCAGCCAAGAGGGCAGGGTGAATAATTCACCCCTCCACTTT.

The chain joins TRBV5-1 to TRBJ2-1; 10 bases match TRBD2. The CDR3 has 14 amino acids. The ends lost 4 bases at V and 12 bases at J; junction bases unmatched: 10. Germline-derived CDR1 and CDR2 are SGHRS and YFSETQ. The CDR3 DNA sequence: TGCGCCAGCAGCCTCACTAGCGGGGCAATTGGGCAGTTCTTC. Its translation is CASSLTSGAIGQFF.

The V call is TRBV7-9, the J call TRBJ1-5; D unresolved. Germline V gene lookup returns CDR1 SEHNR and CDR2 FQNEAQ (reference sequence). This CDR3 contains 17 residues. Between the trimmed V and J ends, which lost 5 bases and 1 base, there was a span of 18 bases. The CDR3 loop reads CASSPAPPGGSNQPQHF. In DNA, the CDR3 is TGTGCCAGCAGCCCAGCCCCCCCGGGTGGGAGCAATCAGCCCCAGCATTTT. Based on the CDR3 plus reference TRBV7-9 and TRBJ1-5, the full variable domain is DTGVSQNPRHKITKRGQNVTFRCDPISEHNRLYWYRQTLGQGPEFLTYFQNEAQLEKSRLLSDRFSAERPKGSFSTLEIQRTEQGDSAMYLCASSPAPPGGSNQPQHFGDGTRLSIL.

The chain is built from TRBV19 and TRBJ2-5; D remains unclear. The V and J ends lost 6 bases and 4 bases respectively, with 6 bases between them. Looked up from germline, CDR1 is LNHDA and CDR2 is SQIVND (reference sequence). CDR3 length: 11 residues. CDR3 bases: TGTGCCAGTAGCAATGGAGAGACCCAGTACTTC. It encodes CASSNGETQYF.

The chain joins TRBV4-3 to TRBJ2-7, with 7 positions matching TRBD2. V lost 0 bases to trimming and J lost 2 bases; unmatched junction nucleotides: 7. CDR3 size: 16 residues. Germline-derived CDR1 and CDR2 are LGHNA and YSLEER. CDR3 in amino acids: CASSQDLAGVAYEQYF. The CDR3 DNA sequence: TGCGCCAGCAGCCAAGATCTGGCGGGAGTTGCCTACGAGCAGTACTTC.